The 18 T cell receptor beta chains below all came from one sample that was sequenced in a study of cytomegalovirus exposure and HLA in healthy donors. The PCR contained 60 Vbeta and 13 Jbeta primers. Profiled with immunoSEQ multiplex PCR; TCRdb holds only in-frame clones, not every one. This table has 150,000 to 200,000 clones, roughly 88% appearing once. Input material: PBMCs. Source of these receptors: a woman aged 18-30 years in good health and CMV-seronegative.

This chain connects TRBV14 to TRBJ1-1, with 10 bases lining up with TRBD1. After removal of 3 bases from V and 4 bases from J, the junction contained 8 bases not matched to a gene. Germline V gene data show CDR1 as SGHDN and CDR2 as FVKESK. The CDR3 has 16 residues. The CDR3 loop is CASSHWRQGAITEAFF. CDR3 DNA sequence: TGTGCCAGCAGCCATTGGAGACAGGGGGCGATCACTGAAGCTTTCTTT.

V is TRBV19 and J is TRBJ1-3; possibly TRBD1 for D (5 bases). Looked up from germline, CDR1 is LNHDA and CDR2 is SQIVND (reference sequence). The germline V and J ends were trimmed by 6 bases and 4 bases, with 19 bases remaining between them. The CDR3 has 16 residues. The CDR3 here is CASRRDPSSAGNTIYF. DNA for the CDR3: TGTGCCAGTAGGCGGGACCCATCTTCGGCAGGAAACACCATATATTTT. The whole variable domain, remainder taken from reference TRBV19 and TRBJ1-3, is DGGITQSPKYLFRKEGQNVTLSCEQNLNHDAMYWYRQDPGQGLRLIYYSQIVNDFQKGDIAEGYSVSREKKESFPLTVTSAQKNPTAFYLCASRRDPSSAGNTIYFGEGSWLTVV.

The chain joins TRBV9 to TRBJ1-4; 7 nucleotides line up with TRBD1. CDR1 and CDR2 (germline): SGDLS, YYNGEE. The CDR3 spans 13 residues. V was pared by 4 bases and J by 6 bases, with 3 bases of the junction left unmatched. The CDR3: CASSLGTDEKLFF. The CDR3 nucleotides read TGTGCCAGCAGCCTAGGGACAGATGAAAAACTGTTTTTT. Based on the CDR3 plus reference TRBV9 and TRBJ1-4, the full variable domain is DSGVTQTPKHLITATGQRVTLRCSPRSGDLSVYWYQQSLDQGLQFLIQYYNGEERAKGNILERFSAQQFPDLHSELNLSSLELGDSALYFCASSLGTDEKLFFGSGTQLSVL.

The rearrangement joins TRBV7-9 to TRBJ1-3, with 7 bases that match TRBD1. CDR3 length equals 17 residues. The V gene end was trimmed by 1 base and the J gene end by 4 bases; junction bases not matched to a gene: 10. Germline V gene lookup returns CDR1 SEHNR and CDR2 FQNEAQ (reference sequence). The CDR3 bases are TGTGCCAGCAGCTTAGGGGCAGGGGGATTTTCCGGAAACACCATATATTTT. Its protein is CASSLGAGGFSGNTIYF.

The rearrangement joins TRBV6-4 to TRBJ1-5; no reliable D call. The V end was cut by 0 bases, the J end by 7 bases, with 19 bases between. The V gene's germline CDR1 is MRHNA and CDR2 SNTAGT. CDR3 length equals 17 residues. CDR3 coding DNA: TGTGCCAGCAGTGACTCGGAGACTGCGAGGAGATACCAGCCCCAGCATTTT. Translated, it gives CASSDSETARRYQPQHF.

This clone was counted once. The V gene is TRBV6-1, the J gene TRBJ2-7; D is uncertain. This CDR3 has 12 amino acids. The germline CDR1 and CDR2 sequences are MNHNS and SASEGT. V was clipped by 9 bases and J by 2 bases, with 11 bases between them. CDR3 sequence (DNA): TGTGCCAGTCGGGTTACACCCTACGAGCAGTACTTC. Amino acid sequence: CASRVTPYEQYF.

The chain employs TRBV30 and TRBJ2-2; unclear D gene. Trimming pared 4 bases from V and 1 base from J, leaving 4 bases between. Germline V gives CDR1 GTSNPN, CDR2 SVGIG (reference sequence). CDR3 length equals 12 residues. The CDR3 reads CAWTGNTGELFF. Written as DNA, the CDR3 is TGTGCCTGGACAGGGAACACCGGGGAGCTGTTTTTT.

A word on this clone: One end of the junction varies from germline; a read error may be responsible. The V and J genes are TRBV11-3 and TRBJ1-3; TRBD1 aligns across 7 bases. Germline CDR1 is SGHNT and CDR2 is YENEEA. This CDR3 is 12 amino acids long. The CDR3 DNA sequence: TGTGCCAGCAGCTTAGCGTCGGGACAGTTTACTTTT. It codes for CASSLASGQFTF.

The chain couples TRBV18 to TRBJ1-3, with D maybe TRBD1 (5 bases). V was shortened by 5 bases and J by 4 bases, with 9 bases between the two germline ends. Germline V gene data show CDR1 as KGHSH and CDR2 as LQKENI. CDR3 size: 13 residues. CDR3: CASSSDIGNTIYF. As DNA, the CDR3 is TGTGCCAGCTCATCGGACATCGGAAACACCATATATTTT.

The chain joins TRBV5-1 to TRBJ2-2; possibly TRBD1 for D (5 bases). CDR3 length: 17 residues. The germline CDR1 and CDR2 sequences are SGHRS and YFSETQ. The V end lost 2 bases, the J end lost 3 bases, and 17 bases lay between the germline ends. CDR3 sequence (DNA): TGCGCCAGCAGCTTTGTACCCCCCGCAGGGTACACCGGGGAGCTGTTTTTT. It yields the protein CASSFVPPAGYTGELFF.

The CDR3 nucleotides are TGTGCCATCAGTGAGTCGAGGAATGAGCAGTTCTTC. Encoded protein: CAISESRNEQFF. The chain recombines TRBV10-3 with TRBJ2-1; D unresolved. The V end was cut by 0 bases, the J end by 7 bases, with 4 bases between. This CDR3 comprises 12 residues. In germline, CDR1 is ENHRY, CDR2 SYGVKD.

This clone appeared once. The chain recombines TRBV5-4 with TRBJ1-1; the D gene is possibly TRBD1 (5 bases). V lost 1 base, J lost 1 base, and 8 bases lay in between. The CDR3 loop spans 14 amino acids. Per the germline V gene, CDR1 is SGHNT and CDR2 is YYREEE (reference sequence). In DNA, the CDR3 is TGTGCCAGCAGCTTGCAGGGCCGGAACACTGAAGCTTTCTTT. Its protein product is CASSLQGRNTEAFF.

The rearrangement uses TRBV15 and TRBJ1-1; the match to TRBD1 covers 8 bases. V was pared by 9 bases and J by 0 bases, with 3 bases of the junction left unmatched. The germline CDR1 and CDR2 sequences are LNHNV and YYDKDF (reference sequence). The CDR3 has 13 amino acids. The CDR3 region is CATQGAVNTEAFF. The CDR3 nucleotides read TGTGCCACGCAGGGGGCGGTGAACACTGAAGCTTTCTTT.

The chain employs TRBV6-5 and TRBJ1-1; TRBD1 is a possible D gene (6 bases). CDR3 size: 15 residues. Germline V CDR1 and CDR2: MNHEY, SVGAGI. Deletions cut 5 bases from V and 1 base from J, with 14 bases between. The DNA of the CDR3 is TGTGCCAGCAGTACCCGACCGACAGGGAACACTGAAGCTTTCTTT. Protein product: CASSTRPTGNTEAFF.

The rearrangement joins TRBV2 to TRBJ2-5, with 12 bases fitting TRBD2. The CDR3 spans 13 residues. Trimming took 2 bases from V and 10 from J; bases not matched to a gene: 2. Germline-derived CDR1 and CDR2 are SNHLY and FYNNEI. The CDR3 DNA reads as TGTGCCAGCAGTGAACTAGCGGGGGGGGTCCAGTACTTC. This translates into CASSELAGGVQYF.

J is TRBJ1-3 and V is TRBV11-2, with unresolved D. The CDR3 covers 16 residues. The V and J ends lost 2 bases and 0 bases respectively, with 11 bases between them. In germline, CDR1 is SGHAT, CDR2 FQNNGV. CDR3 sequence reads: CASSLLGQYSGNTIYF. DNA for the CDR3: TGTGCCAGCAGCTTACTTGGGCAGTACTCTGGAAACACCATATATTTT.

The chain has TRBV18 and TRBJ2-7, with 7 nucleotides matching TRBD1. Germline V gene data show CDR1 as KGHSH and CDR2 as LQKENI. The ends lost 4 bases at V and 5 bases at J; junction bases unmatched: 14. This CDR3 comprises 16 residues. The CDR3 coding sequence is TGTGCCAGCTCACTAAGCGGACAGGCCACCTCTAACGAGCAGTACTTC. Translated: CASSLSGQATSNEQYF.

CDR3 bases: TGTGCCAGCGGCAGGGAGGGGGACTATGGCTACACCTTC. Translation: CASGREGDYGYTF. The chain uses TRBV21-1 and TRBJ1-2. TRBV21-1 is shown as a pseudogene. CDR3 length: 13 residues.